This T cell receptor beta chain was retrieved from a study of shared clonotypes between healthy human individuals. Turning to the study itself: CD4 naive and memory got three plates each, CD8 naive two, CD8 memory one.

Naive CD8 cells comprised CD45RO-negative, CCR7-positively selected cells, excluding terminally differentiated effector memory CD45RA+ cells. This table comes from immunoSEQ multiplex PCR, and its TCRdb copy is limited to in-frame clones, with some not included. The sample includes around 600,000 clones, nearly 98% seen only once; the top ten take 0.3%. Per germline, CDR1 SEHNR and CDR2 FQNEAQ (reference sequence). The CDR3 loop spans 15 amino acids. Germline trimming cut 4 bases from V and 6 bases from J; bases unmatched to any gene: 5. The TCR sequence derives from a man aged 25-40 years in good health. The chain recombines TRBV7-9 with TRBJ2-1, with 11 bases identical to TRBD1. The sequencing sample was made of naive CD8+ T cells sorted from blood. The CDR3 spells CASSSDRGPGNEQFF. The DNA for the CDR3 is TGTGCCAGCAGCTCGGACAGGGGGCCAGGCAATGAGCAGTTCTTC. The full variable domain, in which reference TRBV7-9 and TRBJ2-1 provide the parts outside the CDR3, is DTGVSQNPRHKITKRGQNVTFRCDPISEHNRLYWYRQTLGQGPEFLTYFQNEAQLEKSRLLSDRFSAERPKGSFSTLEIQRTEQGDSAMYLCASSSDRGPGNEQFFGPGTRLTVL.